These 2 T cell receptor beta chains were sequenced from one sample in a study of T cells after yellow fever vaccination. TCRdb redid the calling of the 5' RACE reads with MiXCR, one entry per CDR3 protein. The sample consists of 620,000 or so distinct CDR3 sequences, 10% to 15% of them appearing once. Specimen: PBMCs, collected on the day of the yellow fever booster vaccination. These receptors were collected from a man aged 25 to 40 who received the YFV17D yellow fever vaccine.

In its sample, this clonotype was seen a few times. The chain couples TRBV7-2 to TRBJ2-1; the D is unclear. Trimming took 1 base from V and 3 from J, leaving 7 bases between them. The CDR3 runs to 14 residues. CDR1 and CDR2 (germline): SGHTA, FQGNSA. The CDR3 DNA follows: TGTGCCAGCAGCTTAGTTCTCCTCTACAATGAGCAGTTCTTC. This encodes CASSLVLLYNEQFF.

This clonotype turned up a few times. The V gene is TRBV4-3, the J gene TRBJ2-2; D gene ambiguous. CDR3 size: 15 residues. Looked up from germline, CDR1 is LGHNA and CDR2 is YSLEER. V shed 0 bases and J shed 2 bases, with 7 bases lying between them. The CDR3 coding sequence is TGCGCCAGCAGCCAAGAACACTCCAACACCGGGGAGCTGTTTTTT. It codes for CASSQEHSNTGELFF.